Listed here are 19 T cell receptor beta chains from one sample, sequenced in a study of vaccination effects on CD4 cells after COVID-19. Their specific antigens are unknown. Pools of viral peptides were used by the ViraFEST assay to expand antigen-specific CD4+ T cells ahead of sequencing. When around 10 days of culture had elapsed, CD4+ T cells were isolated. Absence of prior SARS-CoV-2 infection characterized the vaccine recipients, who showed negative nucleocapsid antibodies. Repertoires were generated with immunoSEQ multiplex PCR, while TCRdb's copy carries only in-frame clones and drops some. This table holds roughly 25,000 clones, 73% found once. The sample consisted of CD4+ T cells from PBMCs cultured with SARS-CoV-2 spike peptides, taken before COVID-19 vaccination. The source of these receptors is a human donor who received a COVID-19 vaccine.

The gene calls are TRBV5-1 and TRBJ2-2; a possible D gene is TRBD2 (5 bases). Trimming removed 0 bases at V and 4 bases at J, with 16 bases between. This CDR3 has 17 residues. CDR1 and CDR2 (germline): SGHRS, YFSETQ. The CDR3 region is CASSLGEKTHTTGELFF. CDR3 nucleotide sequence: TGCGCCAGCAGCTTGGGGGAGAAGACTCACACCACCGGGGAGCTGTTTTTT.

The chain uses TRBV7-9 and TRBJ2-1, with D tentatively TRBD2 (6 bases). This CDR3 spans 15 amino acids. Germline values: CDR1 SEHNR, CDR2 FQNEAQ (reference sequence). V was cut by 5 bases and J by 6 bases, with 17 bases left in between. CDR3 coding DNA: TGTGCCAGCAGCCCGGGCCAGGGCGGGGTCAATGAGCAGTTCTTC. Translated, it gives CASSPGQGGVNEQFF. Filled out from reference TRBV7-9 and TRBJ2-1, the complete variable domain reads DTGVSQNPRHKITKRGQNVTFRCDPISEHNRLYWYRQTLGQGPEFLTYFQNEAQLEKSRLLSDRFSAERPKGSFSTLEIQRTEQGDSAMYLCASSPGQGGVNEQFFGPGTRLTVL.

The CDR3 sequence: CASSIPTSGIVYEQFF. CDR3 nucleotides: TGTGCCAGTAGTATTCCGACTAGCGGGATAGTATATGAGCAGTTCTTC. The chain uses TRBV19 and TRBJ2-1; 11 positions match TRBD2. The V gene's germline CDR1 is LNHDA and CDR2 SQIVND (reference sequence). V dropped 3 bases and J dropped 8; count of bases not matched to a gene: 9. The CDR3 spans 16 residues.

J is TRBJ2-1 and V is TRBV10-3, with 8 bases aligning to TRBD2. Germline V gene lookup returns CDR1 ENHRY and CDR2 SYGVKD. Unmatched junction bases numbered 19, after V lost 8 bases and J lost 7 bases. CDR3 length equals 17 residues. The CDR3 DNA reads as TGTGCCATCGGGGGGACCCACTACGGGGGGGTGCAAAATGAGCAGTTCTTC. Protein: CAIGGTHYGGVQNEQFF.

The rearrangement uses TRBV5-1 and TRBJ1-1; D unresolved. There are 15 residues in the CDR3. Trimming left V 4 bases short and J 0 bases short, with 13 bases between. Germline loops: CDR1 SGHRS, CDR2 YFSETQ. This chain's CDR3 is CASSPNPNMNTEAFF. CDR3 DNA: TGCGCCAGCAGCCCAAACCCTAACATGAACACTGAAGCTTTCTTT.

The chain has TRBV5-5 and TRBJ2-1; unclear D gene. Germline V gene sequence: CDR1 SGHKS, CDR2 YYEKEE (reference sequence). V lost 0 bases, J lost 1 base, and 8 bases lay in between. This CDR3 spans 15 amino acids. CDR3 amino acids: CASSLGGISYNEQFF. Here the CDR3 DNA reads TGTGCCAGCAGCTTGGGTGGGATATCCTACAATGAGCAGTTCTTC.

The CDR3 protein is CASSQVGLAGGPSSYNEQFF. The CDR3 DNA sequence: TGCGCCAGCAGCCAAGTGGGTCTAGCGGGGGGGCCAAGCTCCTACAATGAGCAGTTCTTC. The chain couples TRBV4-1 to TRBJ2-1; 12 bases agree with TRBD2. CDR3 size: 20 residues. V lost 1 base, J lost 0 bases, and 10 bases stayed unmatched. Germline-derived CDR1 and CDR2 are MGHRA and YSYEKL.

V gene TRBV12-3 or TRBV12-4 combines with J gene TRBJ1-6; D gene unclear. The CDR3 is 13 residues long. The ends were cut back, 8 bases at V and 0 bases at J, with 5 bases in the middle. CDR3 protein: CASRRSYNSPLHF. The DNA of the CDR3 is TGTGCCAGCCGTCGCTCCTATAATTCACCCCTCCACTTT.

The chain has TRBV6-2 or TRBV6-3 and TRBJ1-1; no definite D call. Germline V gives CDR1 MNHEY, CDR2 SVGEGT. V was pared by 2 bases and J by 4 bases, with 5 bases between. The CDR3 spans 12 residues. The CDR3, as DNA: TGTGCCAGCAGTTACGGGCTCACTGAAGCTTTCTTT. This encodes CASSYGLTEAFF.

The chain is built from TRBV5-8 and TRBJ1-2; D gene ambiguous. V was cut by 2 bases and J by 3 bases, with 11 bases left in between. This CDR3 is 14 amino acids long. The germline V gene has CDR1 SGHTS and CDR2 YDEGEE. CDR3 region: CASSFSGSYYGYTF. CDR3 nucleotide sequence: TGTGCCAGCAGCTTTTCCGGGTCTTACTATGGCTACACCTTC. The entire variable domain, with the rest obtained from reference TRBV5-8 and TRBJ1-2, is as follows: EAGVTQSPTHLIKTRGQQATLRCSPISGHTSVYWYQQALGLGLQFLLWYDEGEERNRGNFPPRFSGRQFPNYSSELNVNALELEDSALYLCASSFSGSYYGYTFGSGTRLTVV.

The sample holds a few counts of this clone. The rearrangement links TRBV19 to TRBJ1-5, with unresolved D. Germline assignment: CDR1 LNHDA and CDR2 SQIVND (reference sequence). The CDR3 is 15 residues long. Trimming took off 0 bases at V and 9 bases at J, with 15 bases between the two ends. The chain's CDR3 is CASSIDQVALGPQHF. In DNA form, the CDR3 reads TGTGCCAGTAGTATAGATCAGGTGGCTTTAGGGCCCCAGCATTTT.

V and J are TRBV12-5 and TRBJ2-7; D call uncertain. Trimming removed 2 bases from V and 5 bases from J, with 7 bases in between. Germline CDR1 reads LGHNT; CDR2 reads FRNRAP. CDR3 size: 12 residues. CDR3 DNA sequence: TGTGCTAGTGGTTTGACCGCGGACGAGCAGTACTTC. Translating gives CASGLTADEQYF.

The chain joins TRBV4-1 to TRBJ1-6, with D perhaps matching TRBD1 (5 bases). CDR3 length: 17 amino acids. The V end lost 3 bases, the J end lost 0 bases, and 12 bases lay between the germline ends. CDR1 and CDR2 (germline): MGHRA, YSYEKL. The CDR3 sequence is CASSHELGRSYNSPLHF. CDR3 bases: TGCGCCAGCAGCCATGAGTTGGGGCGCTCCTATAATTCACCCCTCCACTTT.

This clone was picked up a small number of times. The chain recombines TRBV30 with TRBJ2-7; TRBD2 might be the D (5 bases). V was trimmed by 0 bases and J by 5 bases, leaving 11 bases between them. The germline gives CDR1 GTSNPN, CDR2 SVGIG (reference sequence). The CDR3 contains 13 residues. The CDR3 loop reads CAWSVRRGNEQYF. The CDR3 bases are TGTGCCTGGAGTGTAAGACGGGGTAACGAGCAGTACTTC.

The chain is built from TRBV16 and TRBJ1-1; 7 bases are a match to TRBD1. The CDR3 length is 15 residues. Germline values: CDR1 KGHSY, CDR2 FQNENV. V shed 0 bases and J 4 bases; nucleotides not matched to a gene: 5. The CDR3 DNA is TGTGCCAGCAGCCAATCCCCGCCAGGGGGCACTGAAGCTTTCTTT. Protein product: CASSQSPPGGTEAFF.

The chain carries TRBV6-2 or TRBV6-3 and TRBJ2-7; 8 bases match TRBD2. Germline CDR1 MNHEY, CDR2 SVGEGT. The junction had 6 bases not matched to a gene; V was cut back by 5 bases and J by 0 bases. This CDR3 comprises 15 residues. CDR3 sequence: CASSSGGTDSYEQYF. The CDR3 nucleotides are TGTGCCAGCAGTAGCGGGGGAACGGACTCCTACGAGCAGTACTTC.

The chain links TRBV18 to TRBJ2-7; D may match TRBD1 or TRBD2 (5 bases each). Germline V gene sequence: CDR1 KGHSH, CDR2 LQKENI. The CDR3 extends over 14 amino acids. V gave up 4 bases and J gave up 8 bases, with 18 bases separating them. The CDR3 DNA reads as TGTGCCAGCTCACTTACTAGGGACGTGCCCCAGCAGTACTTC. Translation gives CASSLTRDVPQQYF.

The chain recombines TRBV18 with TRBJ2-1; 7 bases fit TRBD2. Trimming took 0 bases from V and 3 from J; bases not matched to a gene: 2. The CDR3 has 15 amino acids. The germline V gene encodes CDR1 KGHSH and CDR2 LQKENI. In DNA form, the CDR3 reads TGTGCCAGCTCACCACCGTCGGGAGGCTACAATGAGCAGTTCTTC. Translated: CASSPPSGGYNEQFF.

V and J are TRBV4-1 and TRBJ2-5; weak D call: TRBD2 (5 bases). The germline gives CDR1 MGHRA, CDR2 YSYEKL. This CDR3 region has 14 residues. V was cut by 3 bases and J by 1 base, with 9 bases left in between. The CDR3 DNA sequence: TGCGCCAGCAGCCATCTAGGACTCCAAGAGACCCAGTACTTC. Residues: CASSHLGLQETQYF.